Shown below are 15 T cell receptor beta chains from a single sample sequenced in a study of blood T cell repertoires in COVID-19. The repertoire was sequenced with immunoSEQ multiplex PCR; TCRdb's copy has only in-frame clones and lacks some. The table includes approximately 180,000 clones, about 75% detected once. What was sequenced was peripheral blood. Receptor source: a woman in her 70s with acute or convalescent COVID-19.

The chain combines TRBV3-1 (or the pseudogene TRBV3-2) with TRBJ2-1, with 7 bases that match TRBD2. The germline gives CDR1 LGHDT, CDR2 YNNKEL (reference sequence). Losses at the gene ends were 3 bases for V and 2 bases for J; bases not matched to a gene: 1. The CDR3 length is 14 residues. CDR3 loop: CASSQGGTYNEQFF. The CDR3 DNA reads TGTGCCAGCAGCCAGGGAGGGACCTACAATGAGCAGTTCTTC.

The chain combines TRBV4-2 with TRBJ1-1; no clear D gene. The CDR3 spans 14 residues. Deletions cut 0 bases from V and 7 bases from J, with 12 bases between. The germline CDR1 and CDR2 sequences are LGHNA and YNFKEQ. In nucleotides, the CDR3 is TGTGCCAGCAGCCAAGATGTACGGAGAAGTGAAGCTTTCTTT. Translation gives CASSQDVRRSEAFF.

This clone showed up just a few times. The chain is built from TRBV19 and TRBJ1-2; tentative D call: TRBD1 (6 bases). Germline lookup yields CDR1 LNHDA and CDR2 SQIVND (reference sequence). The CDR3 consists of 14 residues. Trimming left V 6 bases short and J 5 bases short, with 16 bases between. The CDR3 DNA sequence: TGTGCCAGTAGCCTCCCCAGGGGAGGGTATGGCTACACCTTC. This encodes CASSLPRGGYGYTF.

The chain joins TRBV5-4 to TRBJ2-7; possible D gene TRBD1, 6 bases. V was shortened by 4 bases and J by 5 bases, with 19 bases between the two germline ends. The CDR3 extends over 15 amino acids. Germline-derived CDR1 and CDR2 are SGHNT and YYREEE (reference sequence). CDR3 in DNA: TGTGCCAGCAGCGTAACTCTACAGGGCCTCGACGAGCAGTACTTC. This translates into CASSVTLQGLDEQYF.

This clone is medium-sized (0.01 to 0.1%) in the sample. The chain has TRBV29-1 and TRBJ1-2; 8 bases map to TRBD1. CDR1 SQVTM and CDR2 ANQGSEA come from the germline V gene. The CDR3 loop spans 16 amino acids. Trimming took 3 bases from V and 3 from J; bases not matched to a gene: 12. CDR3 sequence reads: CSVERQGYEGHYGYTF. CDR3 in DNA: TGCAGCGTTGAGAGACAGGGGTATGAAGGCCACTATGGCTACACCTTC.

The gene calls are TRBV7-9 and TRBJ2-2, with D uncertain. V lost 8 bases, J lost 1 base, and 11 bases lay in between. Germline V lookup: CDR1 SEHNR, CDR2 FQNEAQ (reference sequence). The CDR3 contains 14 residues. The CDR3 loop reads CASGFSGNTGELFF. The CDR3 DNA sequence: TGTGCCAGCGGGTTTTCAGGGAACACCGGGGAGCTGTTTTTT. Complete variable domain (other parts from reference TRBV7-9 and TRBJ2-2): DTGVSQNPRHKITKRGQNVTFRCDPISEHNRLYWYRQTLGQGPEFLTYFQNEAQLEKSRLLSDRFSAERPKGSFSTLEIQRTEQGDSAMYLCASGFSGNTGELFFGEGSRLTVL.

This clone was seen only a few times. The junction and the germline gene differ at one end; a read error may be behind it. The V gene is TRBV18, the J gene TRBJ1-6, with TRBD1 as a possible D gene (6 bases). The germline V gene has CDR1 KGHSH and CDR2 LQKENI. The CDR3 runs to 13 residues. In DNA, the CDR3 is TGTGCCAGCTTACAGGGAGATAACTCACCCCTCCACTTT. This gives the protein CASLQGDNSPLHF.

Turning to this clone: A much larger clonotype is one base distant, so this may be a read error. The sample holds other DNA sequences that translate to the same CDR3. The chain is built from TRBV5-6 and TRBJ1-5; D gene unclear. The CDR3 has 12 residues. Germline lookup yields CDR1 SGHDT and CDR2 YYEEEE. V shed 0 bases and J shed 7 bases, with 5 bases lying between them. The CDR3 bases are TGTGCCAGCAGCTTGGGGGAGCAGCCCCAGCATTTT. As protein: CASSLGEQPQHF.

The genes are TRBV13 and TRBJ2-7; no reliable D call. This CDR3 region has 13 residues. Between the trimmed V and J ends, which lost 5 bases and 3 bases, there was a span of 11 bases. The germline gives CDR1 PRHDT, CDR2 FYEKMQ (reference sequence). CDR3 DNA: TGTGCCAGCAGCCGTAGAATACTCTACGAGCAGTACTTC. As protein: CASSRRILYEQYF.

The genes are TRBV29-1 and TRBJ2-1, with a weak D call TRBD1 (6 bases). Germline V gene data show CDR1 as SQVTM and CDR2 as ANQGSEA. V gave up 7 bases and J gave up 3 bases, with 10 bases separating them. This CDR3 is 12 amino acids long. The CDR3 bases are TGCAGCGGAGGACAGTTCTACAATGAGCAGTTCTTC. Encoded protein: CSGGQFYNEQFF.

The chain joins TRBV5-1 to TRBJ1-1; 7 bases line up with TRBD1. The germline gives CDR1 SGHRS, CDR2 YFSETQ. The CDR3 is 14 residues long. Trimming at V came to 5 bases and at J to 2 bases, leaving 6 bases not matched to a gene. In DNA, the CDR3 is TGCGCCAGCAGACAAGGACAGGCCAACACTGAAGCTTTCTTT. The encoded protein is CASRQGQANTEAFF.

The chain combines TRBV6-6 with TRBJ1-4; 9 bases are a match to TRBD1. The CDR3 extends over 14 amino acids. The germline V gene encodes CDR1 MNHNY and CDR2 SVGAGI (reference sequence). The V gene end was trimmed by 6 bases and the J gene end by 6 bases; junction bases not matched to a gene: 5. In nucleotides, the CDR3 is TGTGCCAGCAGGCAGACAGGGGGAGATGAAAAACTGTTTTTT. The encoded protein is CASRQTGGDEKLFF.

In this sample, this clone turned up a few times. J is TRBJ2-7 and V is TRBV2; 7 positions match TRBD1. Germline trimming cut 0 bases from V and 5 bases from J; bases unmatched to any gene: 4. Germline values: CDR1 SNHLY, CDR2 FYNNEI. The length of the CDR3 is 14 residues. Written as DNA, the CDR3 is TGTGCCAGCAGTGAAGCCGGGACAGACAACGAGCAGTACTTC. Encoded protein: CASSEAGTDNEQYF.

In DNA form, the CDR3 reads TGTGCCACCAGTGACTACCTAGGACAGCCCCAGCATTTT. Its protein product is CATSDYLGQPQHF. V gene TRBV24-1 combines with J gene TRBJ1-5; no reliable D call. The germline gives CDR1 KGHDR, CDR2 SFDVKD. The CDR3 consists of 13 residues. V was shortened by 4 bases and J by 7 bases, with 10 bases between the two germline ends.

The chain joins TRBV12-3 or TRBV12-4 to TRBJ2-3; possible D gene TRBD2, 5 bases. The CDR3 is 13 residues long. The germline V and J ends were trimmed by 3 bases and 5 bases, with 9 bases remaining between them. The CDR3 reads CASSFSGIDTQYF. DNA for the CDR3: TGTGCCAGCAGTTTCTCGGGGATAGATACGCAGTATTTT.